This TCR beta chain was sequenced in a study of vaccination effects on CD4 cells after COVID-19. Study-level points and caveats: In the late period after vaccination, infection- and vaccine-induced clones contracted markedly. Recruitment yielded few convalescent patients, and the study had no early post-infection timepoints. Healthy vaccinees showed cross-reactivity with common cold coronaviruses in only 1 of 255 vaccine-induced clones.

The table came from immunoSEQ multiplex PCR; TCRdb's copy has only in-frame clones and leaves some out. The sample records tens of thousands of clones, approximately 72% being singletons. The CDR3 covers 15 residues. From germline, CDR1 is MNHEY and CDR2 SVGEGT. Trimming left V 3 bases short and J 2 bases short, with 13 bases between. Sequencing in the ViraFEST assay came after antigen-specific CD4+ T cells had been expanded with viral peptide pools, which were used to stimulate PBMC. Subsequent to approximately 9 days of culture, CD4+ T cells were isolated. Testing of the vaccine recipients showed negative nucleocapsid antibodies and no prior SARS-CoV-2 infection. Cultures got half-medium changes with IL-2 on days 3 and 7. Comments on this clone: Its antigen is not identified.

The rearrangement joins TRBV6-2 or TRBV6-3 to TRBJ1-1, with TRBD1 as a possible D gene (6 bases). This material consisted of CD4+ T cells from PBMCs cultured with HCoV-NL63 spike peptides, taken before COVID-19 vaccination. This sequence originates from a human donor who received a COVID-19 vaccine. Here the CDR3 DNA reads TGTGCCAGCAGTTATTGGGGGCTACCTAACACTGAAGCTTTCTTT. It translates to CASSYWGLPNTEAFF.